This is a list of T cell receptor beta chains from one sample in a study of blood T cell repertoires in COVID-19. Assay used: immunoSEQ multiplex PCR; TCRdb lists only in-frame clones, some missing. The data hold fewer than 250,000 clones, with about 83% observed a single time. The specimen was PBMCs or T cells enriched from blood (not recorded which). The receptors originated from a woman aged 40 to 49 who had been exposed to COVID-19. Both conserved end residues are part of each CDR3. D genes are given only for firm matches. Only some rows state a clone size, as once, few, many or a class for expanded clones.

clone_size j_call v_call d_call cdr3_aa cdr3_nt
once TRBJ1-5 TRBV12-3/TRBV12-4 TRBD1 CASRGQGSQPQHF TGTGCCAGTAGGGGGCAGGGAAGTCAGCCCCAGCATTTT
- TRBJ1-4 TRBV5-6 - CASSPGPVEKLFF TGTGCCAGCAGTCCTGGGCCTGTTGAAAAACTGTTTTTT
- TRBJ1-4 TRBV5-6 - CASSLGRGELFF TGTGCCAGCAGCCTGGGGCGGGGGGAACTGTTTTTT
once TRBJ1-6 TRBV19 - CASSISQFHNSPLHF TGTGCCAGTAGTATCTCACAGTTCCATAATTCACCCCTCCACTTT
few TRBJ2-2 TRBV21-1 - CASSKERTGTGELFF TGTGCCAGCAGCAAAGAGAGGACAGGGACCGGGGAGCTGTTTTTT
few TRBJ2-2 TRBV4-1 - CASSQDSSGGGELFF TGCGCCAGCAGCCAAGATAGCAGCGGAGGAGGGGAGCTGTTTTTT
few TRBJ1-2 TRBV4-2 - CASSQDLQGIDGYTF TGTGCCAGCAGCCAAGATTTGCAGGGCATTGATGGCTACACCTTC
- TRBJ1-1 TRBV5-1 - CASSLVVSGNTEAFF TGCGCCAGCAGCCTGGTGGTGTCGGGGAACACTGAAGCTTTCTTT
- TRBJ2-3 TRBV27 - CASSSRDTQYF TGTGCCAGCAGTTCCCGGGATACGCAGTATTTT
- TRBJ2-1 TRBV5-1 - CASSLAPEVEQFF TGCGCCAGCAGCTTGGCCCCGGAGGTGGAGCAGTTCTTC
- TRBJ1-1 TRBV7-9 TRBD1 CASSQTGDEAFF TGTGCCAGCAGCCAGACAGGGGATGAAGCTTTCTTT
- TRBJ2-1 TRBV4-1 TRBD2 CASSQDAGSGGLGSYNEQFF TGCGCCAGCAGCCAAGATGCCGGTAGCGGGGGGCTCGGCTCCTACAATGAGCAGTTCTTC
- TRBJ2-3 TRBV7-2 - CASSAGVYLADTQYF TGTGCCAGCAGCGCAGGGGTTTATTTGGCAGATACGCAGTATTTT
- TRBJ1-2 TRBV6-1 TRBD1 CASREGGAGGQLGGYTF TGTGCCAGCAGGGAAGGGGGCGCAGGGGGCCAATTAGGTGGCTACACCTTC
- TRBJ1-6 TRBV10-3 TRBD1 CAISEHRDSLSSYNSPLHF TGTGCCATCAGTGAGCACCGGGACAGTCTAAGCTCCTATAATTCACCCCTCCACTTT
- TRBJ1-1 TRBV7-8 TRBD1 CASSSGTGNTEAFF TGTGCCAGCAGCTCAGGGACAGGGAACACTGAAGCTTTCTTT
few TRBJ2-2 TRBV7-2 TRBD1 CASSAGTGVSGELFF TGTGCCAGCAGCGCCGGGACAGGGGTTTCCGGGGAGCTGTTTTTT
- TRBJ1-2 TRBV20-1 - CSASESSPGYTF TGCAGTGCTAGTGAATCATCCCCTGGCTACACCTTC
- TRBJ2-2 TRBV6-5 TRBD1 CASRWDSPNTGELFF TGTGCCAGCAGGTGGGACAGCCCGAACACCGGGGAGCTGTTTTTT
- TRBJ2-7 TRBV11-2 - CASSTEDWASYEQYF TGTGCCAGCAGCACCGAGGACTGGGCATCCTACGAGCAGTACTTC
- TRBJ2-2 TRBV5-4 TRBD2 CASSSSGGGFTGELFF TGTGCCAGCAGCTCCTCCGGGGGGGGATTCACCGGGGAGCTGTTTTTT
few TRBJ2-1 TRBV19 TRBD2 CASSSPGTIYNEQFF TGTGCCAGTAGTTCCCCCGGGACTATTTACAATGAGCAGTTCTTC
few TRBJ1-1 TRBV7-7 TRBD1 CASSLERQGKNTEAFF TGTGCTAGCAGCTTAGAGAGACAGGGTAAGAACACTGAAGCTTTCTTT
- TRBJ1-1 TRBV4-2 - CASSQGHRMNTEAFF TGTGCCAGCAGCCAAGGGCACAGGATGAACACTGAAGCTTTCTTT
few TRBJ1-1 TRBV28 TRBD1 CASSSGQGDTEAFF TGTGCCAGCAGTTCTGGACAGGGTGACACTGAAGCTTTCTTT
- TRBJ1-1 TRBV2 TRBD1 CASSEAETGGAFF TGTGCCAGCAGTGAAGCCGAGACAGGGGGAGCTTTCTTT
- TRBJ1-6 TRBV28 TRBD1 CASTRDRDPPALHF TGTGCCAGCACCCGGGACAGGGATCCCCCTGCCCTCCACTTT
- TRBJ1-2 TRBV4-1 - CASSQEYGPGYGYTF TGCGCCAGCAGCCAAGAATACGGGCCAGGGTATGGCTACACCTTC